Below are 11 T cell receptor beta chains sequenced from a single sample in a study of a mutant IDH1 vaccine in newly diagnosed glioma. Their antigens are not known. Specified time point: week 11, during vaccination. The investigators gave 300 ug of mutant IDH1 20-mer peptide in each vaccine dose, together with topical imiquimod. Profiling relied on immunoSEQ multiplex PCR, and the TCRdb table lists in-frame clones only, not all of them. Of around 66,000 clones listed, 80% are singletons. The sample consisted of PBMCs, taken from a glioma patient whose treatment included an IDH1 peptide vaccine. Source of these receptors: a man aged 50-60 years with glioma.

This clone appeared a single time. V is TRBV5-1 and J is TRBJ1-1; D might be TRBD1 (5 bases). V lost 4 bases to trimming and J lost 5 bases, with 9 bases between them. This CDR3 is 12 amino acids long. Germline CDR1 SGHRS, CDR2 YFSETQ. This CDR3 reads CASSTGRTEAFF. CDR3 sequence (DNA): TGCGCCAGCAGCACGGGGCGGACTGAAGCTTTCTTT.

This chain joins TRBV7-2 and TRBJ1-2; D not certain. This CDR3 has 14 amino acids. V shed 4 bases and J shed 2 bases, with 11 bases lying between them. Germline values: CDR1 SGHTA, CDR2 FQGNSA. The CDR3 nucleotides read TGTGCCAGCAGCTATGACACTGAGAACTATGGCTACACCTTC. Translated: CASSYDTENYGYTF.

The genes are TRBV5-5 and TRBJ1-5, with TRBD1 identical over 9 bases. Germline V CDR1 and CDR2: SGHKS, YYEKEE (reference sequence). This CDR3 has 14 amino acids. V lost 3 bases, J lost 6 bases, and 4 bases stayed unmatched. For the CDR3, the DNA is TGTGCCAGCAGCTGGGGACAGGGCAGTCAGCCCCAGCATTTT. Translated: CASSWGQGSQPQHF.

The chain uses TRBV5-4 and TRBJ2-7; D perhaps matches TRBD1 (5 bases). V was trimmed by 0 bases and J by 6 bases, leaving 13 bases between them. This CDR3 region has 14 residues. Germline CDR1 and CDR2: SGHNT and YYREEE (reference sequence). CDR3 in amino acids: CASSLDAITGEQYF. The CDR3 DNA sequence: TGTGCCAGCAGCTTGGACGCGATTACAGGCGAGCAGTACTTC.

In this sample, this clone turned up a few times. V gene TRBV2 combines with J gene TRBJ1-2, with TRBD1 matching 11 bases. Unmatched junction bases numbered 4, after V lost 5 bases and J lost 5 bases. The CDR3 extends over 14 amino acids. Germline CDR1 SNHLY, CDR2 FYNNEI. CDR3 region: CASSQDRGLYGYTF. The CDR3 coding sequence is TGTGCCAGCAGTCAGGACAGGGGGCTTTATGGCTACACCTTC.

This sequence joins TRBV15 and TRBJ1-4; D may be TRBD1 (6 bases). Deletions cut 5 bases from V and 4 bases from J, with 11 bases between. Germline assignment: CDR1 LNHNV and CDR2 YYDKDF (reference sequence). CDR3 size: 14 residues. This chain's CDR3 is CATSLKGVNEKLFF. The CDR3 DNA is TGTGCCACCAGCCTAAAGGGGGTTAATGAAAAACTGTTTTTT.

The chain recombines TRBV11-3 with TRBJ2-1; D is perhaps TRBD1 (6 bases). In germline, CDR1 is SGHNT, CDR2 YENEEA. The V end lost 2 bases, the J end lost 6 bases, and 8 bases lay between the germline ends. This CDR3 spans 13 amino acids. CDR3 in amino acids: CASSLTGINEQFF. The CDR3 DNA reads as TGTGCCAGCAGCTTAACAGGGATCAATGAGCAGTTCTTC.

The chain has TRBV7-9 and TRBJ2-5; 9 nucleotides align to TRBD1. Trimming cost V 5 bases and J 5 bases; bases outside gene matches: 3. The CDR3 spans 13 residues. Per the germline V gene, CDR1 is SEHNR and CDR2 is FQNEAQ (reference sequence). The CDR3 DNA reads as TGTGCCAGCAGCGACAGGGGGATGGAGACCCAGTACTTC. Its protein is CASSDRGMETQYF.

The V and J genes are TRBV4-3 and TRBJ1-1, with D possibly matching TRBD1 (6 bases). The germline gives CDR1 LGHNA, CDR2 YSLEER. V shed 0 bases and J shed 10 bases, with 18 bases lying between them. This CDR3 is built from 15 residues. CDR3 coding DNA: TGCGCCAGCAGCCAAGATGGGCGCGGGGGCGAGGGAGCTTTCTTT. It specifies CASSQDGRGGEGAFF.

The chain uses TRBV2 and TRBJ2-5, with D perhaps TRBD2 (7 bases). The V end lost 8 bases, the J end lost 5 bases, and 15 bases lay between the germline ends. Germline values: CDR1 SNHLY, CDR2 FYNNEI. The CDR3 runs to 13 residues. Written as DNA, the CDR3 is TGTGCCAGCTGGGAGGGGGACTCGGAGACCCAGTACTTC. Its translation: CASWEGDSETQYF. The variable domain in full, with the rest retrieved from reference TRBV2 and TRBJ2-5, is EPEVTQTPSHQVTQMGQEVILRCVPISNHLYFYWYRQILGQKVEFLVSFYNNEISEKSEIFDDQFSVERPDGSNFTLKIRSTKLEDSAMYFCASWEGDSETQYFGPGTRLLVL.

This clone was observed a few times. The V and J genes are TRBV7-2 and TRBJ1-1; D is undetermined. CDR1 is SGHTA and CDR2 is FQGNSA in the germline V gene. The CDR3 is 12 amino acids. Trimming shortened V by 5 bases and J by 7 bases, and 11 bases separated the two germline ends. This CDR3 is CASSPSRLEAFF. CDR3 nucleotides: TGTGCCAGCAGCCCCTCGAGACTTGAAGCTTTCTTT.